The following is a T cell receptor beta chain sequence with its context. The antigen remains unidentified. In germline, CDR1 is MGHDK, CDR2 SYGVNS. This CDR3 is 15 amino acids long. This entry belongs to a study of monozygotic twins with inflammatory bowel disease. Around 3.5 ug of total RNA went into each TCR library. Across eight separate reactions for each sample, cDNA was made. Following a re-call of the 5' RACE reads, TCRdb has one entry per CDR3 protein and lacks DNA. There are around 450,000 distinct CDR3 sequences in the sample, with 2.4% held by the top ten. Study findings and constraints: Researchers report that IBD patients shared fewer clonotypes with others than healthy twins, especially amid disease activity.

This chain uses TRBV25-1 with TRBJ1-2. The material sequenced was blood. This TCR derives from a human donor with ulcerative colitis or Crohn's disease, or a healthy co-twin of an affected twin (not recorded which). The CDR3 loop is CASSDMGFDVYGYTF.